The clone carrying this T cell receptor (beta chain) was counted at least ten times. Its antigen is not identified. The read ends 3 residues before the CDR3 terminus; that terminus is restored from the germline J gene. Trimming stripped 3 bases from V and 3 bases from J, with 8 bases between. CDR1 is DFQATT, CDR2 SNEGSKA, per germline (reference sequence). The CDR3 sequence is 12 residues long. Blood samples were heparinized, roughly 5 to 8 ml per donor. The record originates from a study of T cell clonality in common variable immunodeficiency. Notes on the study in general: Reportedly, TCR beta sequences from common variable immunodeficiency showed fewer deletions and N-nucleotide insertions.

Sequencing was performed with immunoSEQ multiplex PCR; in TCRdb, only in-frame clones are kept and a portion is missing. In total the sample includes some 2,500 clones, none of them seen once. The sequencing sample was made of peripheral blood mononuclear cells. This chain connects TRBV20-1 to TRBJ1-2, with a weak D call TRBD1 (5 bases). The receptor was derived from a human donor with common variable immunodeficiency. The CDR3 DNA, read in part, is TGCAGTGCTAGCGGGACTGACTATGGC. Its protein is CSASGTDYG. In full, the CDR3 reads CSASGTDYGYTF.